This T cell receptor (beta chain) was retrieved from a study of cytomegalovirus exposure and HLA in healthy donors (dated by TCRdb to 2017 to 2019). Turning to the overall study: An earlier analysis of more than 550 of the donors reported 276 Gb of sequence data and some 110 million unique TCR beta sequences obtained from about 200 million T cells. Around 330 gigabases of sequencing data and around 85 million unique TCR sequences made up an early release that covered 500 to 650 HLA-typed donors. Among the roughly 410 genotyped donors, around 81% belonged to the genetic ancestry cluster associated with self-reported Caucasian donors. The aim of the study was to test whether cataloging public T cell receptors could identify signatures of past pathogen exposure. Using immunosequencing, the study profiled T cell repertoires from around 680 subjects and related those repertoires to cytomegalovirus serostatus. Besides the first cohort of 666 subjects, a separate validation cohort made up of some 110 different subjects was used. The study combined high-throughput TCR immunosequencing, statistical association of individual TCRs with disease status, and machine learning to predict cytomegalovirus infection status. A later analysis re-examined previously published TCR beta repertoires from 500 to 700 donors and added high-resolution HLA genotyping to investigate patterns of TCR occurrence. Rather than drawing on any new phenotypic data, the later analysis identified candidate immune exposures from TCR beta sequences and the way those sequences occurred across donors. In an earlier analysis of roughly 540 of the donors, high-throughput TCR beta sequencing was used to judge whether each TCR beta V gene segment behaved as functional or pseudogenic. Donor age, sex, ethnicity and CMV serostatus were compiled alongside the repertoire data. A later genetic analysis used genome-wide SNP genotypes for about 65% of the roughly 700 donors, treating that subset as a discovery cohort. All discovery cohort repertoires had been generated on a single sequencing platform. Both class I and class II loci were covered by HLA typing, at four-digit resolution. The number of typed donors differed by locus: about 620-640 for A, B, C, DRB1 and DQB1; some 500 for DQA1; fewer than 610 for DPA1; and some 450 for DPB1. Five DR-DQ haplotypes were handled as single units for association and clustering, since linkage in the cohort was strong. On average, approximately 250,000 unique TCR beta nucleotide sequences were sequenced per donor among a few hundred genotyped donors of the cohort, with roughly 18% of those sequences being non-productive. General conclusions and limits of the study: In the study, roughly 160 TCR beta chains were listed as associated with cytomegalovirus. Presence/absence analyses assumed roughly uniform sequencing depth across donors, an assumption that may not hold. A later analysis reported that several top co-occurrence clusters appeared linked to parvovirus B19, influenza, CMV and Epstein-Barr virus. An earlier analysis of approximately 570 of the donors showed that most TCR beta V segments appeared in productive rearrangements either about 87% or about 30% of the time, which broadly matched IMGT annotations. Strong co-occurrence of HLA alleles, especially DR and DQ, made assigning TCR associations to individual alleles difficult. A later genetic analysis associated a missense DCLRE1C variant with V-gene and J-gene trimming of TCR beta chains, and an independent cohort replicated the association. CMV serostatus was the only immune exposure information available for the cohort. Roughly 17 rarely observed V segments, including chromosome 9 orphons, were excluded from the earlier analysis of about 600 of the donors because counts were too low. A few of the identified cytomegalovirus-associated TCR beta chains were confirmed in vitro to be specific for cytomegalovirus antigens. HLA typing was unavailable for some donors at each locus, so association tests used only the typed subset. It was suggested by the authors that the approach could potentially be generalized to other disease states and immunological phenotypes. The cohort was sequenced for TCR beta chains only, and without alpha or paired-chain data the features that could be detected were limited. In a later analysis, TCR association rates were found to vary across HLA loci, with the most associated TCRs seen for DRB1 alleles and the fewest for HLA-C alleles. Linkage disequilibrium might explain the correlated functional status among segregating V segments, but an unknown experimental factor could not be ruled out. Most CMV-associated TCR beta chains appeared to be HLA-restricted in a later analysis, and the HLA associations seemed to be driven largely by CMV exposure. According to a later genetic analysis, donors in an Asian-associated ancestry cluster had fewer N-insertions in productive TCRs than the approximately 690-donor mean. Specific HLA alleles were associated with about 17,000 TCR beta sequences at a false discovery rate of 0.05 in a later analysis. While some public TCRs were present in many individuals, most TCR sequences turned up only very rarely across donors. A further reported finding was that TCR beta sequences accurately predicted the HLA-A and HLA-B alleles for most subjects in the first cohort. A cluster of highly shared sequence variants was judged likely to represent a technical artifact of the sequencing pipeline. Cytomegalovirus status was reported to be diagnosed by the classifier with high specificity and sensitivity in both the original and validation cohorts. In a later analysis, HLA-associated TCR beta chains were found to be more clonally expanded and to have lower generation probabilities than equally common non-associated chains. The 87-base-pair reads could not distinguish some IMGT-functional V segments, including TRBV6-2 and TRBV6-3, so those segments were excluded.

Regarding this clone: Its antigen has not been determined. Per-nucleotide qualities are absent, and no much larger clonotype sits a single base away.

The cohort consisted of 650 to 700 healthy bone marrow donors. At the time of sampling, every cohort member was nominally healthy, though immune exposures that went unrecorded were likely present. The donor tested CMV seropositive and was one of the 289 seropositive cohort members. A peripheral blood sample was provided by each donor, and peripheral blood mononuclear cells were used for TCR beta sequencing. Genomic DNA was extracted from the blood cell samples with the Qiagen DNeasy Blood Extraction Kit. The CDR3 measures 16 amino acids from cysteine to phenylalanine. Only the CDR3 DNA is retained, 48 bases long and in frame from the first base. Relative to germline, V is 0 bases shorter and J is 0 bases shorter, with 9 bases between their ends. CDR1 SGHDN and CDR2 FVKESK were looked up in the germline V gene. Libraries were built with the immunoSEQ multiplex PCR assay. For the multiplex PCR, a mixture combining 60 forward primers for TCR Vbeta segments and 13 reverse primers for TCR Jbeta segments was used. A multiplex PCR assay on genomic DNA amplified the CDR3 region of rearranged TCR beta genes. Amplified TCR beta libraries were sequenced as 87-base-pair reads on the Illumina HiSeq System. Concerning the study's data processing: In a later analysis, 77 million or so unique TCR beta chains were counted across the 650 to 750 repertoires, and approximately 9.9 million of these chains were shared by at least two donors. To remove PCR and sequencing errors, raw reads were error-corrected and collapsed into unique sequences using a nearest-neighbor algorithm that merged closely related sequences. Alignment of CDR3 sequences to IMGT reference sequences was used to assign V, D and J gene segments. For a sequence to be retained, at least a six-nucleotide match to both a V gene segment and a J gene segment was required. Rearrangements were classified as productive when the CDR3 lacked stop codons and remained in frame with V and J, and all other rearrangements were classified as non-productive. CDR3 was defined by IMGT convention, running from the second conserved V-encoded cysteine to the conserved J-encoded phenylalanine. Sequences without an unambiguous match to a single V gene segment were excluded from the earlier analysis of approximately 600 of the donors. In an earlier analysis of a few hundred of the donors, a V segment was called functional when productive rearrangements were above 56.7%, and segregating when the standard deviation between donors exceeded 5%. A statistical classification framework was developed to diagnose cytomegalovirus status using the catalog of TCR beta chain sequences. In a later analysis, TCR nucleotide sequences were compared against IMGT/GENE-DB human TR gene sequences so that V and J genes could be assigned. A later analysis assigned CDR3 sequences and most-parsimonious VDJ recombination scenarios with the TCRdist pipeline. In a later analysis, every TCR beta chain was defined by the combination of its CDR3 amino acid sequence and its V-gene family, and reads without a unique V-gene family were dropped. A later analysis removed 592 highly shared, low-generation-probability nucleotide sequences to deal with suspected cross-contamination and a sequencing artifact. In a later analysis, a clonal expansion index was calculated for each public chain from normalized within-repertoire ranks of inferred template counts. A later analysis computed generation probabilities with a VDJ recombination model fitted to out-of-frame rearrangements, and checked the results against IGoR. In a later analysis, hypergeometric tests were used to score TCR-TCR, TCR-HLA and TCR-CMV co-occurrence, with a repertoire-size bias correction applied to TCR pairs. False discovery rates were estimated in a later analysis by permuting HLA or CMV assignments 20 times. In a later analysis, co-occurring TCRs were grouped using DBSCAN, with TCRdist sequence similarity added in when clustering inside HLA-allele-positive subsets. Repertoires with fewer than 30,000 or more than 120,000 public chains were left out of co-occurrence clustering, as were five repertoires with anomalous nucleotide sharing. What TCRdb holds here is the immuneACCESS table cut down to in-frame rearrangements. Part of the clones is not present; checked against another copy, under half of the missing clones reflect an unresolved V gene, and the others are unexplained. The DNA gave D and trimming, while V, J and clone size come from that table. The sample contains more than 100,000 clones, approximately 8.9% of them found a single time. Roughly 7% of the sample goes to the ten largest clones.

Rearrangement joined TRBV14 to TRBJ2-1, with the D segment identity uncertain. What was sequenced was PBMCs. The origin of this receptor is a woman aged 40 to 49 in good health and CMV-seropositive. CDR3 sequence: CASSQERPSSYNEQFF. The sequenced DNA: TGTGCCAGCAGCCAAGAGAGGCCGAGCTCCTACAATGAGCAGTTCTTC. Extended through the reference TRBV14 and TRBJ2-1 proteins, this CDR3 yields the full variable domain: EAGVTQFPSHSVIEKGQTVTLRCDPISGHDNLYWYRRVMGKEIKFLLHFVKESKQDESGMPNNRFLAERTGGTYSTLKVQPAELEDSGVYFCASSQERPSSYNEQFFGPGTRLTVL.